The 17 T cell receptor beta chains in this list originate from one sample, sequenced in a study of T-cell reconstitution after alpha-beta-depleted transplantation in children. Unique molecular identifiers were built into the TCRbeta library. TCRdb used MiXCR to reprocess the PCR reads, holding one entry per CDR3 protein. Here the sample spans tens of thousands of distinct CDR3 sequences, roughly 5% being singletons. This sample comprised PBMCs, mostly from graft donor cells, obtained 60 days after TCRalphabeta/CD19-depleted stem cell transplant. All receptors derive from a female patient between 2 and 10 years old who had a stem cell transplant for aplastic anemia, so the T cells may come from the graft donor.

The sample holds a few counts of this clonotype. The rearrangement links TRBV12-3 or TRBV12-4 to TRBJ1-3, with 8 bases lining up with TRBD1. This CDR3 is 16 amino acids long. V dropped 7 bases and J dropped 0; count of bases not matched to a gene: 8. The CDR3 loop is CASISQGALSGNTIYF. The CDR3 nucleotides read TGTGCCAGCATCTCCCAGGGGGCGCTCTCTGGAAACACCATATATTTT.

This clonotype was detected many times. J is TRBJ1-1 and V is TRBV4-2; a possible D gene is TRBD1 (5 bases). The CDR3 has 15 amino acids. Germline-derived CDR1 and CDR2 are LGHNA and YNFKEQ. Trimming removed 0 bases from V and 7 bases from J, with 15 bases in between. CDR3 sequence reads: CASSQEGVGENEAFF. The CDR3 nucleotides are TGTGCCAGCAGCCAAGAGGGAGTGGGGGAAAATGAAGCTTTCTTT.

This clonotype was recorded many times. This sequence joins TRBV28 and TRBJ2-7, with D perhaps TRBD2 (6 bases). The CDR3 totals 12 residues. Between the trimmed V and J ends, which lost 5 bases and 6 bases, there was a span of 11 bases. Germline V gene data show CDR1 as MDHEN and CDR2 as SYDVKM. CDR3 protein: CASSSGGSEQYF. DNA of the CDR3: TGTGCCAGCAGTAGCGGAGGGTCCGAGCAGTACTTC.

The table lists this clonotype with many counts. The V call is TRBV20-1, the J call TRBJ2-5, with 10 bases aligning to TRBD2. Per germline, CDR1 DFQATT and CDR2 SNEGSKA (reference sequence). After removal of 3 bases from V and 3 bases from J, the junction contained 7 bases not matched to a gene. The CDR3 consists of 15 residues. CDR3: CSASVPLAGKETQYF. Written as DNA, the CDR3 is TGCAGTGCTAGTGTTCCACTAGCGGGAAAAGAGACCCAGTACTTC.

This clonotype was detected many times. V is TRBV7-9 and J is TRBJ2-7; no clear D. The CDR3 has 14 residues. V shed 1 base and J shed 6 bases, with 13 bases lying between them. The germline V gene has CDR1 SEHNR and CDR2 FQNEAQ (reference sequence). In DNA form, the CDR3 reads TGTGCCAGCAGCTTAGGGCAGATAACCTCCGAGCAGTACTTC. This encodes CASSLGQITSEQYF. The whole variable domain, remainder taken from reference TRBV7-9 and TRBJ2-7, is DTGVSQNPRHKITKRGQNVTFRCDPISEHNRLYWYRQTLGQGPEFLTYFQNEAQLEKSRLLSDRFSAERPKGSFSTLEIQRTEQGDSAMYLCASSLGQITSEQYFGPGTRLTVT.

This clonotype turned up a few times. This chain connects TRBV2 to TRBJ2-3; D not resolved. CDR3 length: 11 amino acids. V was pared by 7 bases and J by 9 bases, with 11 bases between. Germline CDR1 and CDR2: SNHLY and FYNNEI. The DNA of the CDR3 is TGTGCCAGCATGGTCTCTCGCACGCAGTATTTT. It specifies CASMVSRTQYF. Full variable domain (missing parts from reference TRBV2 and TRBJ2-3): EPEVTQTPSHQVTQMGQEVILRCVPISNHLYFYWYRQILGQKVEFLVSFYNNEISEKSEIFDDQFSVERPDGSNFTLKIRSTKLEDSAMYFCASMVSRTQYFGPGTRLTVL.

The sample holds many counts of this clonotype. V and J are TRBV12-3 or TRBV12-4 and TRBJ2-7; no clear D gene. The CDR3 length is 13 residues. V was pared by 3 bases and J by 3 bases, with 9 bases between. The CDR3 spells CASSFGGSYEQYF. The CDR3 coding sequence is TGTGCCAGCAGTTTTGGCGGCAGCTACGAGCAGTACTTC.

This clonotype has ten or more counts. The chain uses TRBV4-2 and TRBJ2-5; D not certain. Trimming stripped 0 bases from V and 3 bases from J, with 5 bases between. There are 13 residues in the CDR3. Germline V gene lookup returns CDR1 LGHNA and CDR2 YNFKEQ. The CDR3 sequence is CASSQDQEETQYF. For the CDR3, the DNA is TGTGCCAGCAGCCAAGATCAGGAAGAGACCCAGTACTTC.

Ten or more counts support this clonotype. In DNA, the CDR3 is TGTGCCAGCAGTTTTGGGACTAGGAATCAGCCCCAGCATTTT. Its translation is CASSFGTRNQPQHF. The chain recombines TRBV12-3 or TRBV12-4 with TRBJ1-5, with D perhaps matching TRBD1 (5 bases). Trimming removed 3 bases at V and 4 bases at J, with 10 bases between. CDR3 length: 14 amino acids.

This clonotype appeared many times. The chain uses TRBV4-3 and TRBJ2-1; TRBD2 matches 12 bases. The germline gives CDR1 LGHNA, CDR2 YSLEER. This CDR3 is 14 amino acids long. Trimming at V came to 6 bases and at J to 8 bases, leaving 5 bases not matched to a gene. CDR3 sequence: CASRLAGGGDEQFF. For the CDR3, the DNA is TGCGCCAGCAGACTAGCGGGAGGAGGGGATGAGCAGTTCTTC.

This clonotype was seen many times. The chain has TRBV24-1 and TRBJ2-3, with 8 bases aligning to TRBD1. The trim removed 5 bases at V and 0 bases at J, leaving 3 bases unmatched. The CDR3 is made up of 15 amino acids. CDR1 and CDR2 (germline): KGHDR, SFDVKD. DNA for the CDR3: TGTGCCACCAGTGGAAACAGGGGGAGCACAGATACGCAGTATTTT. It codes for CATSGNRGSTDTQYF.

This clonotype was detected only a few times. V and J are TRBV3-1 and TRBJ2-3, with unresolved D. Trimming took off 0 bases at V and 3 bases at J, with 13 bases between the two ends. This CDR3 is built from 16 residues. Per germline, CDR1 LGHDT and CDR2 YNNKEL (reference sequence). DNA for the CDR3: TGTGCCAGCAGCCAAGATTTGGGCAGCTTGACAGATACGCAGTATTTT. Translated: CASSQDLGSLTDTQYF.

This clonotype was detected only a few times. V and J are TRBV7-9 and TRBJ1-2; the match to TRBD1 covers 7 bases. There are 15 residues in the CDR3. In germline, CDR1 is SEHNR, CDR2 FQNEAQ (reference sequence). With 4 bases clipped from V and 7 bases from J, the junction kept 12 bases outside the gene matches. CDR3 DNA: TGTGCCAGCAGCTCGACAGGGAGGGGGGTAGTTGGCTACACCTTC. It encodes CASSSTGRGVVGYTF.

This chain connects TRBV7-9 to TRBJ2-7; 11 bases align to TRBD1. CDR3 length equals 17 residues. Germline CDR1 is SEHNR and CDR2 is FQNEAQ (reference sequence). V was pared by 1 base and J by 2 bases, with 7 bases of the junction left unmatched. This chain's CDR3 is CASSLDGGTGGAYEQYF. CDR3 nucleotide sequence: TGTGCCAGCAGCTTAGATGGAGGGACAGGGGGGGCCTACGAGCAGTACTTC.

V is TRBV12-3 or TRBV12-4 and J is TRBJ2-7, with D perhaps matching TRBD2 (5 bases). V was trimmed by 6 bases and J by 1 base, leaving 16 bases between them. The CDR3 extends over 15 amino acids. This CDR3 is CASRSRGGWSYEQYF. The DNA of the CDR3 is TGTGCCAGCAGATCCCGGGGTGGTTGGTCCTACGAGCAGTACTTC.

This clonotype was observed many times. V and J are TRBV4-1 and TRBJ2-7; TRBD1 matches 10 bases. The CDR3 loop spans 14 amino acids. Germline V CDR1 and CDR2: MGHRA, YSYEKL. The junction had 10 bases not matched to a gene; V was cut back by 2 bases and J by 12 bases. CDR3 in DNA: TGCGCCAGCAGCCAAACCGGGACAGGGGAAGAATGGTACTTC. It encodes CASSQTGTGEEWYF.

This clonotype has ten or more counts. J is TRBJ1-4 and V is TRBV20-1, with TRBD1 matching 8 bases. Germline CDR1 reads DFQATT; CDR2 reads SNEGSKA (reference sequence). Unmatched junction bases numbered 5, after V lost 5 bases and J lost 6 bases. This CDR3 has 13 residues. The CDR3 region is CSAQGAWDEKLFF. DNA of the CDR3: TGCAGTGCTCAGGGGGCATGGGATGAAAAACTGTTTTTT.